Sequencing of this TCR beta chain was carried out in a study of OX40 agonist ivuxolimab in advanced cancers. Overall study: Those treated in dose escalation had hepatocellular carcinoma, melanoma, renal cell cancer or head and neck cancer.

The V gene's germline CDR1 is MNHEY and CDR2 SVGAGI. V lost 6 bases, J lost 7 bases, and 21 bases lay in between. CDR3 length: 15 amino acids. The table came from immunoSEQ multiplex PCR; TCRdb's copy has only in-frame clones and leaves some out. The sample yields some 80,000 clones, around 86% seen once. The sequencing used CD4+ or CD8+ T cells sorted from blood, collected in a trial of the OX40 agonist ivuxolimab. This receptor was taken from an adult with an advanced solid tumor such as melanoma, head and neck, liver or kidney cancer. The chain combines TRBV6-5 with TRBJ1-2; tentative D call: TRBD1 (5 bases). CDR3 in amino acids: CASSPGGGSVLGYTF. CDR3 nucleotides: TGTGCCAGCAGCCCCGGGGGTGGGAGCGTACTTGGCTACACCTTC.